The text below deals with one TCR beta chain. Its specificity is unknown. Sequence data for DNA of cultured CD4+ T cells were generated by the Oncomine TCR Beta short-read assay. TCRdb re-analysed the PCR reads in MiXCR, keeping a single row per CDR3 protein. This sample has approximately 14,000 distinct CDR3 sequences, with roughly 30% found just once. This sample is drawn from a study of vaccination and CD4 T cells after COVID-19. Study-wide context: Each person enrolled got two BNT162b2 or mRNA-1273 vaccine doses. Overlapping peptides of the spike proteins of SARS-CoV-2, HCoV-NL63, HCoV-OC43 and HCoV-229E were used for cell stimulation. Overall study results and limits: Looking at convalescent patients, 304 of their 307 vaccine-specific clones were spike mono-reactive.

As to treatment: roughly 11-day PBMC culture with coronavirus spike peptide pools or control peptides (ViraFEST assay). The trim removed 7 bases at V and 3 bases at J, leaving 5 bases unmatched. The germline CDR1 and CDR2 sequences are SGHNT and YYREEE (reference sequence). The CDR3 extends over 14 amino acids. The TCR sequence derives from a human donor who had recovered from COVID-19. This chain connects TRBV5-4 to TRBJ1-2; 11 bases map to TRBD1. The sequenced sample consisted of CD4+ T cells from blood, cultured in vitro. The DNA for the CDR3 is TGTGCCAGCGGGCGGGACAGGGGGGACTATGGCTACACCTTC. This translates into CASGRDRGDYGYTF.